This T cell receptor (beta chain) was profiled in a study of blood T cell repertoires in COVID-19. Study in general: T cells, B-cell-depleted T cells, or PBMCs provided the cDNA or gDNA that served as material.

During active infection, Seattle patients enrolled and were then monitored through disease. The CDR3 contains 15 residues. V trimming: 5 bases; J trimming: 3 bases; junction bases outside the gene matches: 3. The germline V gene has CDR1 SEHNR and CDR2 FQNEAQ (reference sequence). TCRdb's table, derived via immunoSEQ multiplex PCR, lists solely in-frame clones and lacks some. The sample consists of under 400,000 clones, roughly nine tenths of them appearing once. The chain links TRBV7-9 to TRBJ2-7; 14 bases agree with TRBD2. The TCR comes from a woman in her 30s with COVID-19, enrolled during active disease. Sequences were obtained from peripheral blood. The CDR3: CASSGLAGGFYEQYF. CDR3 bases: TGTGCCAGCAGCGGACTAGCGGGAGGTTTCTACGAGCAGTACTTC.